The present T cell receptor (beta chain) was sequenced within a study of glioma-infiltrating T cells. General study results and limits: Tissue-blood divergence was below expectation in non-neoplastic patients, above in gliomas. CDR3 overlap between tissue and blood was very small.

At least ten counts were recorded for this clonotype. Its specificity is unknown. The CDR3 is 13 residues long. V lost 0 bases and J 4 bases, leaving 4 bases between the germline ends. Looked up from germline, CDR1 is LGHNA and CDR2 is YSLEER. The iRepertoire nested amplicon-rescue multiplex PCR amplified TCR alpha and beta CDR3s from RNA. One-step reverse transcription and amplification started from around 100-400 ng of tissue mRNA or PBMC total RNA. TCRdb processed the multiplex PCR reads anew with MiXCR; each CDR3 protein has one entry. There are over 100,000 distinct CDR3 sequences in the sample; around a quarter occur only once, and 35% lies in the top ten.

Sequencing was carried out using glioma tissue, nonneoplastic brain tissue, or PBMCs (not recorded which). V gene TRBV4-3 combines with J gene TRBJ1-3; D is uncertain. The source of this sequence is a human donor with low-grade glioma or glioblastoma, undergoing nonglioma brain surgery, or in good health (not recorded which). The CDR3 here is CASSQDGGNTIYF. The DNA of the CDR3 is TGCGCCAGCAGCCAAGATGGAGGAAACACCATATATTTT.